These 32 T cell receptor beta chains were all obtained from the same sample, sequenced in a study of T-cell memory formation after mild COVID-19. TCRdb re-called the 5' RACE reads with MiXCR, one entry per CDR3 protein. The table records hundreds of thousands of distinct CDR3 sequences, roughly 15% of them present only once. Sequenced sample: PBMCs or a T cell subset sorted from them (not recorded which). The source is a man between 18 and 35 years old who had mild COVID-19 (a few samples of this study predate the infection). Cell type and time point are not known.

The chain employs TRBV28 and TRBJ2-7; perhaps TRBD2 as D (6 bases). Between the trimmed V and J ends, which lost 6 bases and 2 bases, there was a span of 20 bases. The CDR3 contains 16 residues. From germline, CDR1 is MDHEN and CDR2 SYDVKM. CDR3 in amino acids: CASSDPSGTPTYEQYF. The CDR3 bases are TGTGCCAGCAGCGACCCCTCCGGGACTCCCACCTACGAGCAGTACTTC.

This chain connects TRBV3-1 to TRBJ1-2; D not certain. Trimming took off 0 bases at V and 3 bases at J, with 8 bases between the two ends. Germline V gene sequence: CDR1 LGHDT, CDR2 YNNKEL (reference sequence). The CDR3 has 14 residues. This CDR3 is CASSQDDRDYGYTF. CDR3 bases: TGTGCCAGCAGCCAAGACGACCGAGACTATGGCTACACCTTC. The full variable domain, completed using reference TRBV3-1 and TRBJ1-2, is DTAVSQTPKYLVTQMGNDKSIKCEQNLGHDTMYWYKQDSKKFLKIMFSYNNKELIINETVPNRFSPKSPDKAHLNLHINSLELGDSAVYFCASSQDDRDYGYTFGSGTRLTVV.

This rearrangement joins TRBV5-1 to TRBJ2-7; D gene ambiguous. Germline V gene sequence: CDR1 SGHRS, CDR2 YFSETQ. The length of the CDR3 is 13 residues. Trimming cost V 1 base and J 6 bases, with 11 bases left between them. The DNA of the CDR3 is TGCGCCAGCAGCTTGATCGGCCAGAGCGAGCAGTACTTC. Protein product: CASSLIGQSEQYF.

This chain connects TRBV5-1 to TRBJ2-1; D ambiguous. The germline CDR1 and CDR2 sequences are SGHRS and YFSETQ. Trimming cost V 0 bases and J 4 bases, with 11 bases left between them. This CDR3 has 15 amino acids. Here the CDR3 reads CASSLGVGIYNEQFF. The CDR3, as DNA: TGCGCCAGCAGCTTGGGGGTTGGGATTTACAATGAGCAGTTCTTC.

This clonotype was observed a handful of times. The V gene is TRBV5-1, the J gene TRBJ2-2, with D hard to call. Trimming pared 2 bases from V and 1 base from J, leaving 15 bases between. The CDR3 covers 17 residues. The germline gives CDR1 SGHRS, CDR2 YFSETQ. Here the CDR3 DNA reads TGCGCCAGCAGCTTATATAAGGCAGCCGTGAACACCGGGGAGCTGTTTTTT. Translated, it gives CASSLYKAAVNTGELFF. Variable domain in full (rest from reference TRBV5-1 and TRBJ2-2): KAGVTQTPRYLIKTRGQQVTLSCSPISGHRSVSWYQQTPGQGLQFLFEYFSETQRNKGNFPGRFSGRQFSNSRSEMNVSTLELGDSALYLCASSLYKAAVNTGELFFGEGSRLTVL.

This clonotype was observed a few times. The chain is built from TRBV5-1 and TRBJ2-7, with TRBD1 as a possible D gene (5 bases). Germline-derived CDR1 and CDR2 are SGHRS and YFSETQ. V was shortened by 0 bases and J by 4 bases, with 14 bases between the two germline ends. This CDR3 comprises 15 residues. CDR3 coding DNA: TGCGCCAGCAGCTTGGCGGGCAGGGCTCCGTACGAGCAGTACTTC. Protein sequence: CASSLAGRAPYEQYF.

CDR3 sequence (DNA): TGTGCCAGCAGTTTCGCTTTAAGTGACACTGAAGCTTTCTTT. This gives the protein CASSFALSDTEAFF. The rearrangement uses TRBV27 and TRBJ1-1; D not certain. The germline V and J ends were trimmed by 3 bases and 3 bases, with 11 bases remaining between them. The CDR3 runs 14 residues. Germline assignment: CDR1 MNHEY and CDR2 SMNVEV (reference sequence).

V is TRBV11-2 and J is TRBJ2-7, with 9 bases fitting TRBD2. The germline CDR1 and CDR2 sequences are SGHAT and FQNNGV. J gave up 3 bases and V 5 bases, and 8 bases lay outside the gene matches. The CDR3 sequence is 15 residues long. CDR3 nucleotide sequence: TGTGCCAGCAGCCCGGGGACTAGCCGAGGCTACGAGCAGTACGTC. Translated: CASSPGTSRGYEQYV.

Regarding this clonotype: A read error may be the cause here, since a much bigger clone is one base away. The CDR3 here is CSACGGTEDFF. In DNA form, the CDR3 reads TGCAGCGCCTGTGGGGGCACTGAAGATTTCTTT. This chain joins TRBV29-1 and TRBJ1-1, with a tentative D call TRBD1 (6 bases). This CDR3 spans 11 amino acids. From germline, CDR1 is SQVTM and CDR2 ANQGSEA.

This clonotype was recorded a few times. This sequence joins TRBV3-1 and TRBJ2-3; TRBD1 matches 7 bases. Germline CDR1 reads LGHDT; CDR2 reads YNNKEL (reference sequence). Trimming at V came to 4 bases and at J to 4 bases, leaving 5 bases not matched to a gene. This CDR3 spans 14 amino acids. The CDR3 reads CASSPVGGPDTQYF. CDR3 nucleotides: TGTGCCAGCAGCCCTGTAGGGGGCCCAGATACGCAGTATTTT.

This rearrangement joins TRBV4-3 to TRBJ1-4, with TRBD1 identical over 8 bases. Per germline, CDR1 LGHNA and CDR2 YSLEER. Germline trimming cut 0 bases from V and 8 bases from J; bases unmatched to any gene: 5. CDR3 length: 15 amino acids. The CDR3 protein is CASSQDSGGREKLFF. CDR3 coding DNA: TGCGCCAGCAGCCAAGACTCAGGGGGCCGAGAAAAACTGTTTTTT.

Here the CDR3 DNA reads TGTGCCAGCAGCAAAGGTATGGGGGTTTGGAATCAGCCCCAGCATTTT. Translation: CASSKGMGVWNQPQHF. V usage is TRBV21-1 and J usage is TRBJ1-5; TRBD1, the table's D call, was not compared with the DNA. TRBV21-1 is flagged as a pseudogene. The CDR3 totals 16 residues.

This chain uses TRBV6-6 with TRBJ2-7; perhaps TRBD2 as D (6 bases). CDR3 length: 13 residues. With 7 bases removed from V and 2 bases from J, the gap between germline ends came to 12 bases. The germline V gene encodes CDR1 MNHNY and CDR2 SVGAGI (reference sequence). CDR3 sequence (DNA): TGTGCCAGCAATCGGGACTTAGCCTACGAGCAGTACTTC. Translating it yields CASNRDLAYEQYF.

This clonotype was seen a handful of times. The V and J genes are TRBV27 and TRBJ2-5, with D perhaps matching TRBD2 (5 bases). V lost 4 bases and J 4 bases, leaving 22 bases between the germline ends. CDR1 and CDR2 from the germline V gene are MNHEY and SMNVEV (reference sequence). This CDR3 is 17 amino acids long. The CDR3, as DNA: TGTGCCAGCAGTTCCCTATCTCGGACGGGGTCGCGAGAGACCCAGTACTTC. Residues: CASSSLSRTGSRETQYF.

This chain joins TRBV2 and TRBJ2-5, with 7 bases that match TRBD2. With 6 bases clipped from V and 1 base from J, the junction kept 11 bases outside the gene matches. This CDR3 is 16 amino acids long. In germline, CDR1 is SNHLY, CDR2 FYNNEI. This CDR3 reads CASSPGAAGLQETQYF. The CDR3 region has the DNA TGTGCCAGCAGCCCCGGGGCAGCGGGGCTCCAAGAGACCCAGTACTTC.

The V and J genes are TRBV12-3 or TRBV12-4 and TRBJ1-1; D unresolved. Trimming pared 3 bases from V and 0 bases from J, leaving 8 bases between. The CDR3 sequence is 14 residues long. The CDR3 nucleotides are TGTGCCAGCAGTTTGCCCCCCGTGAACACTGAAGCTTTCTTT. Translation: CASSLPPVNTEAFF.

This clonotype was detected a few times. V usage is TRBV3-1 and J usage is TRBJ2-2; TRBD2 aligns across 7 bases. The V gene end was trimmed by 5 bases and the J gene end by 5 bases; junction bases not matched to a gene: 11. The germline gives CDR1 LGHDT, CDR2 YNNKEL (reference sequence). The CDR3 runs to 16 residues. CDR3 sequence: CASSLSASAGTGELFF. The CDR3 nucleotides are TGTGCCAGCAGCTTAAGTGCTTCAGCGGGGACCGGGGAGCTGTTTTTT.

This chain's CDR3 is CAISPLMENTEAFF. CDR3 coding DNA: TGTGCCATCAGCCCCCTGATGGAGAACACTGAAGCTTTCTTT. The chain is built from TRBV10-3 and TRBJ1-1, with no clear D. The V gene's germline CDR1 is ENHRY and CDR2 SYGVKD. The V and J ends lost 6 bases and 1 base respectively, with 12 bases between them. The CDR3 extends over 14 amino acids.

The chain couples TRBV20-1 to TRBJ1-1; 7 nucleotides align to TRBD1. In germline, CDR1 is DFQATT, CDR2 SNEGSKA (reference sequence). CDR3 length: 15 amino acids. The CDR3 DNA reads TGCAGCGCGCTAAGGGGGGGGACAGTGAACACTGAAGCTTTCTTT. Residues: CSALRGGTVNTEAFF.

This clonotype was detected only a few times. The V gene is TRBV7-2, the J gene TRBJ2-1; 8 bases map to TRBD2. Germline V gene lookup returns CDR1 SGHTA and CDR2 FQGNSA. Losses at the gene ends were 5 bases for V and 3 bases for J; bases not matched to a gene: 9. The length of the CDR3 is 16 residues. CDR3 loop: CASSRSTGLVYNEQFF. CDR3 in DNA: TGTGCCAGCAGCCGATCCACGGGACTAGTCTACAATGAGCAGTTCTTC.

This clonotype has more than one count but fewer than ten. The V call is TRBV5-6, the J call TRBJ2-3; possibly TRBD2 for D (6 bases). The CDR3 totals 16 residues. Germline assignment: CDR1 SGHDT and CDR2 YYEEEE. V lost 4 bases and J lost 0, with 15 bases in between. CDR3 nucleotide sequence: TGTGCCAGCAGCGTTCTCTTGGCGGGGAGCACAGATACGCAGTATTTT. Translation gives CASSVLLAGSTDTQYF.

V gene TRBV5-6 combines with J gene TRBJ2-5, with 11 bases lining up with TRBD2. The germline gives CDR1 SGHDT, CDR2 YYEEEE. This CDR3 contains 17 residues. The junction had 8 bases not matched to a gene; V was cut back by 3 bases and J by 1 base. The CDR3 coding sequence is TGTGCCAGCAGCTGGCCCCCTAGCGGGGGGCTCCAAGAGACCCAGTACTTC. This encodes CASSWPPSGGLQETQYF.

The V and J genes are TRBV7-3 and TRBJ1-1; D is unclear. There are 14 residues in the CDR3. V was shortened by 3 bases and J by 6 bases, with 14 bases between the two germline ends. The germline V gene encodes CDR1 SGHTA and CDR2 FQGTGA. The CDR3 here is CASSLEGAQAEAFF. DNA of the CDR3: TGTGCCAGCAGCTTGGAGGGTGCCCAGGCTGAAGCTTTCTTT.

This clonotype was counted only a few times. The chain links TRBV11-2 to TRBJ2-2, with D maybe TRBD2 (7 bases). The CDR3 is made up of 17 amino acids. Trimming stripped 6 bases from V and 3 bases from J, with 20 bases between. Looked up from germline, CDR1 is SGHAT and CDR2 is FQNNGV. The CDR3 nucleotides are TGTGCCAGCAGTCAGGGGACTACCTCCGTGTACACCGGGGAGCTGTTTTTT. Translating it yields CASSQGTTSVYTGELFF.

This clonotype turned up a few times. This rearrangement joins TRBV4-2 to TRBJ1-1; weak D call: TRBD1 (5 bases). Per germline, CDR1 LGHNA and CDR2 YNFKEQ. The CDR3 sequence is 15 residues long. V gave up 4 bases and J gave up 11 bases, with 23 bases separating them. CDR3 coding DNA: TGTGCCAGCAGCCTACTCGACGGGACCCCCGTCGAGGCTTTCTTT. Its translation: CASSLLDGTPVEAFF.

The chain is built from TRBV18 and TRBJ1-3, with D possibly TRBD1 on 5 matching bases. Trimming took 3 bases from V and 4 from J, leaving 10 bases between them. Germline CDR1 is KGHSH and CDR2 is LQKENI. The CDR3 totals 14 residues. The CDR3 DNA reads TGTGCCAGCTCACCTTGGGGCCCGGGAAACACCATATATTTT. Its translation: CASSPWGPGNTIYF. The complete variable domain, with remaining parts taken from reference TRBV18 and TRBJ1-3, reads NAGVMQNPRHLVRRRGQEARLRCSPMKGHSHVYWYRQLPEEGLKFMVYLQKENIIDESGMPKERFSAEFPKEGPSILRIQQVVRGDSAAYFCASSPWGPGNTIYFGEGSWLTVV.

The chain couples TRBV7-2 to TRBJ2-5, with D unresolved. This CDR3 spans 14 amino acids. The germline CDR1 and CDR2 sequences are SGHTA and FQGNSA. The V end lost 3 bases, the J end lost 1 base, and 9 bases lay between the germline ends. CDR3 coding DNA: TGTGCCAGCAGCTTTAGATCGGGCCAAGAGACCCAGTACTTC. It translates to CASSFRSGQETQYF.

The chain combines TRBV5-1 with TRBJ2-7; the D is unclear. The germline CDR1 and CDR2 sequences are SGHRS and YFSETQ. The V end lost 4 bases, the J end lost 4 bases, and 9 bases lay between the germline ends. This CDR3 contains 12 residues. DNA for the CDR3: TGCGCCAGCAGCACAATGGAGTACGAGCAGTACTTC. Its protein product is CASSTMEYEQYF.

This rearrangement joins TRBV27 to TRBJ1-1; D call uncertain. The germline V and J ends were trimmed by 7 bases and 1 base, with 13 bases remaining between them. This CDR3 comprises 14 residues. Germline V gene lookup returns CDR1 MNHEY and CDR2 SMNVEV (reference sequence). CDR3 protein: CASKGPIWNTEAFF. As DNA, the CDR3 is TGTGCCAGCAAGGGCCCCATTTGGAACACTGAAGCTTTCTTT.

The chain uses TRBV18 and TRBJ2-4, with TRBD2 matching 9 bases. The CDR3 runs 16 residues. The germline V gene encodes CDR1 KGHSH and CDR2 LQKENI. Trimming cost V 3 bases and J 1 base; bases outside gene matches: 4. In nucleotides, the CDR3 is TGTGCCAGCTCACCGCGGGGGGGCGCGGCCAAAAACATTCAGTACTTC. It codes for CASSPRGGAAKNIQYF. The variable domain in full, with the rest retrieved from reference TRBV18 and TRBJ2-4, is NAGVMQNPRHLVRRRGQEARLRCSPMKGHSHVYWYRQLPEEGLKFMVYLQKENIIDESGMPKERFSAEFPKEGPSILRIQQVVRGDSAAYFCASSPRGGAAKNIQYFGAGTRLSVL.

This clonotype was counted a few times. CDR3 sequence (DNA): TGCGCCAGCAGCTTGGCCGATCTGTCTGAAGCTTTCTTT. Encoded protein: CASSLADLSEAFF. The V call is TRBV5-1, the J call TRBJ1-1; no definite D call. CDR1 is SGHRS and CDR2 is YFSETQ in the germline V gene. There are 13 residues in the CDR3. V was shortened by 0 bases and J by 6 bases, with 9 bases between the two germline ends. Filled out from reference TRBV5-1 and TRBJ1-1, the complete variable domain reads KAGVTQTPRYLIKTRGQQVTLSCSPISGHRSVSWYQQTPGQGLQFLFEYFSETQRNKGNFPGRFSGRQFSNSRSEMNVSTLELGDSALYLCASSLADLSEAFFGQGTRLTVV.

The rearrangement links TRBV27 to TRBJ1-2; possibly TRBD1 for D (5 bases). Trimming left V 2 bases short and J 13 bases short, with 17 bases between. This CDR3 is 13 amino acids long. Germline V gene sequence: CDR1 MNHEY, CDR2 SMNVEV (reference sequence). DNA of the CDR3: TGTGCCAGCAGTTTAATCCCAACAGGTCTGGGCACCTTC. As protein: CASSLIPTGLGTF.